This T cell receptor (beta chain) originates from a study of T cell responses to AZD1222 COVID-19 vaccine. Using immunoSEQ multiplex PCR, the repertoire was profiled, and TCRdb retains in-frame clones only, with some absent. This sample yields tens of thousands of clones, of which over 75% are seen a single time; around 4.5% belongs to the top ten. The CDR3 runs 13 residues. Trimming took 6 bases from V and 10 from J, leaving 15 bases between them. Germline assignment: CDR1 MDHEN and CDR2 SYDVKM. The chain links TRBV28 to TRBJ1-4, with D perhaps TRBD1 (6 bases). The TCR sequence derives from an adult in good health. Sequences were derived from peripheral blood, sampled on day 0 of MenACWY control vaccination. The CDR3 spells CASRTGGARKLFF. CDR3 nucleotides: TGTGCCAGCAGAACGGGGGGCGCGAGAAAACTGTTTTTT.